Described below is a single T cell receptor (beta chain) sequence and its context. Its antigen is currently unknown. With the Oncomine TCR Beta short-read assay, DNA from cultured CD4+ T cells was sequenced. TCRdb used MiXCR to reprocess the PCR reads, holding one entry per CDR3 protein. The table shows 20,000 to 25,000 distinct CDR3 sequences, with 43% occurring only once. The CDR3 loop spans 15 amino acids. CDR1 and CDR2 (germline): DFQATT, SNEGSKA (reference sequence). Germline trimming cut 5 bases from V and 5 bases from J; bases unmatched to any gene: 9. This sample was taken from a study of vaccination and CD4 T cells after COVID-19. Time point described: late sampling 161 to 241 days after vaccination in three convalescent patients. As for treatment: roughly 10-day PBMC culture with coronavirus spike peptide pools or control peptides (ViraFEST assay).

The sample consisted of CD4+ T cells from blood, cultured in vitro, taken about 7 months after SARS-CoV-2 vaccination. The TCR sequence derives from a human donor who had recovered from COVID-19. The chain combines TRBV20-1 with TRBJ2-1, with 10 bases aligning to TRBD2. DNA for the CDR3: TGCAGTGCTCCTCTCAGCGGGAGGGTCGACAATGAGCAGTTCTTC. Its translation: CSAPLSGRVDNEQFF.